One sample yielded the 25 T cell receptor beta chains listed below, sequenced in a study of human CD8 memory T cell subsets. TCR beta libraries were made by UMI-labeled 5' RACE. TCRdb re-called the 5' RACE reads and gives one entry per CDR3 protein, without DNA. In total, the table holds about 18,000 distinct CDR3 sequences. Specimen: CD8+ T cells from PBMCs. These receptors all stem from a human donor in good health.

The J gene is TRBJ2-7, the V gene TRBV27; TCRdb's D call of TRBD2 is untestable without DNA. CDR3 length: 15 residues. Per the germline V gene, CDR1 is MNHEY and CDR2 is SMNVEV (reference sequence). The CDR3 loop is CASSLSASGVNEQYF.

The CDR3 is CASSLGPGRNQPQHF. The chain uses TRBV11-2 and TRBJ1-5; TCRdb indicates TRBD1, and absent DNA this call remains unverified. The V gene's germline CDR1 is SGHAT and CDR2 FQNNGV. This CDR3 is 15 amino acids long. The full variable domain, with the rest looked up from reference TRBV11-2 and TRBJ1-5, is EAGVAQSPRYKIIEKRQSVAFWCNPISGHATLYWYQQILGQGPKLLIQFQNNGVVDDSQLPKDRFSAERLKGVDSTLKIQPAKLEDSAVYLCASSLGPGRNQPQHFGDGTRLSIL.

V usage is TRBV28 and J usage is TRBJ2-7; TCRdb gives TRBD2 as the D gene, but with no DNA this cannot be confirmed. The germline gives CDR1 MDHEN, CDR2 SYDVKM. The CDR3 covers 15 residues. The CDR3 reads CASSLLASSSYEQYF.

The chain has TRBV20-1 and TRBJ1-4; TCRdb's D call of TRBD1 is untestable without DNA. Germline-derived CDR1 and CDR2 are DFQATT and SNEGSKA (reference sequence). CDR3 size: 12 residues. CDR3 sequence reads: CSARGQNEKLFF.

V usage is TRBV23-1 and J usage is TRBJ2-5; as DNA is missing, the TRBD1 call by TCRdb cannot be tested. TRBV23-1 is an ORF, and what it does is uncertain. The CDR3 consists of 18 residues. The CDR3 spells CASSHSVPGQVKEETQYF.

This chain links TRBV29-1 with TRBJ2-7; TCRdb reports TRBD2, a call that lacks DNA to check it against. Germline lookup yields CDR1 SQVTM and CDR2 ANQGSEA. The CDR3 totals 12 residues. The CDR3 here is CSARTSGYEQYF.

V usage is TRBV9 and J usage is TRBJ2-1; with no DNA, the TCRdb D assignment of TRBD1 cannot be verified. CDR3 size: 14 residues. The germline V gene has CDR1 SGDLS and CDR2 YYNGEE. The chain's CDR3 is CASSGGTAYNEQFF. Supplemented by reference TRBV9 and TRBJ2-1, the full variable domain reads DSGVTQTPKHLITATGQRVTLRCSPRSGDLSVYWYQQSLDQGLQFLIQYYNGEERAKGNILERFSAQQFPDLHSELNLSSLELGDSALYFCASSGGTAYNEQFFGPGTRLTVL.

This clonotype is called medium-sized based on its frequency. CDR3 protein: CASSFRASGGSYEQYF. The genes are TRBV28 and TRBJ2-7; TCRdb gives TRBD1 as the D gene, but with no DNA this cannot be confirmed. CDR1 and CDR2 (germline): MDHEN, SYDVKM. There are 16 residues in the CDR3.

This sequence joins TRBV10-3 and TRBJ1-5. Germline V CDR1 and CDR2: ENHRY, SYGVKD. This CDR3 comprises 13 residues. CDR3: CATLAGGDQPQHF.

The CDR3 reads CASSLVRPQGTQYF. V is TRBV7-6 and J is TRBJ2-5. From germline, CDR1 is SGHVS and CDR2 FNYEAQ. The CDR3 is 14 amino acids.

The V call is TRBV20-1, the J call TRBJ1-2; TCRdb reports TRBD1, a call that lacks DNA to check it against. This CDR3 has 16 amino acids. Germline assignment: CDR1 DFQATT and CDR2 SNEGSKA (reference sequence). CDR3 in amino acids: CSARDEGDEQNYGYTF.

The genes are TRBV27 and TRBJ2-1; TCRdb's D call of TRBD1 is untestable without DNA. The V gene's germline CDR1 is MNHEY and CDR2 SMNVEV (reference sequence). The CDR3 consists of 14 residues. This CDR3 reads CASRNPGPHNEQFF.

V gene TRBV4-3 combines with J gene TRBJ1-2; TCRdb lists TRBD1, though no DNA is available to test this call. The CDR3 spans 14 residues. Per germline, CDR1 LGHNA and CDR2 YSLEER. CDR3 in amino acids: CASSQGDRAGGYTF.

The J gene is TRBJ2-3, the V gene TRBV7-2; with no DNA, the TCRdb D assignment of TRBD2 cannot be verified. The germline V gene has CDR1 SGHTA and CDR2 FQGNSA. The CDR3 has 16 amino acids. CDR3 in amino acids: CASSLLGSGYTDTQYF. Combining the CDR3 with reference TRBV7-2 and TRBJ2-3 gives the whole variable domain GAGVSQSPSNKVTEKGKDVELRCDPISGHTALYWYRQSLGQGLEFLIYFQGNSAPDKSGLPSDRFSAERTGGSVSTLTIQRTQQEDSAVYLCASSLLGSGYTDTQYFGPGTRLTVL.

The V and J genes are TRBV12-5 and TRBJ2-5; the TCRdb D gene call, TRBD2, has no DNA to confirm it. The CDR3 extends over 17 amino acids. Germline V gives CDR1 LGHNT, CDR2 FRNRAP. The CDR3 protein is CASGLTGASGREETQYF.

Considering frequency, this clonotype is medium-sized (0.01 to 0.1%). This rearrangement joins TRBV12-3 or TRBV12-4 to TRBJ1-1. The CDR3 contains 12 residues. CDR3 sequence: CASSYGSAEAFF.

This chain links TRBV27 with TRBJ1-1; there is no DNA to check the TCRdb D call of TRBD1. From germline, CDR1 is MNHEY and CDR2 SMNVEV (reference sequence). CDR3 length: 15 residues. The chain's CDR3 is CASSRIQGVLSEAFF.

The chain couples TRBV11-2 to TRBJ2-1; the TRBD2 assignment by TCRdb is unverifiable without DNA. CDR1 is SGHAT and CDR2 is FQNNGV in the germline V gene. This CDR3 spans 13 amino acids. The CDR3 here is CASETRPGNEQFF.

The V gene is TRBV28, the J gene TRBJ2-1. The CDR3 is 14 residues long. Germline V gene data show CDR1 as MDHEN and CDR2 as SYDVKM. The chain's CDR3 is CASSLVAAYNEQFF.

The chain uses TRBV7-8 and TRBJ1-2. Germline lookup yields CDR1 SGHVS and CDR2 FQNEAQ. The CDR3 is made up of 11 amino acids. This CDR3 reads CASSGLGGYTF.

The J gene is TRBJ2-7, the V gene TRBV19; TCRdb's assignment of TRBD1 cannot be checked, as there is no DNA. Germline V gene data show CDR1 as LNHDA and CDR2 as SQIVND (reference sequence). The CDR3 covers 13 residues. The CDR3 region is CASSPGVSYEQYF.

The chain uses TRBV13 and TRBJ1-6. The CDR3 extends over 13 amino acids. Germline CDR1 reads PRHDT; CDR2 reads FYEKMQ (reference sequence). CDR3 in amino acids: CASSLGPNSPLHF.

This clonotype is identified as medium-sized from frequency. CDR3 amino acids: CSVEGDIGLETQYF. J is TRBJ2-5 and V is TRBV29-1; TCRdb gives TRBD2 as the D gene, but with no DNA this cannot be confirmed. The germline CDR1 and CDR2 sequences are SQVTM and ANQGSEA. The CDR3 spans 14 residues.

J is TRBJ2-7 and V is TRBV28; TCRdb reports TRBD1, a call that lacks DNA to check it against. The CDR3 spans 14 residues. Germline values: CDR1 MDHEN, CDR2 SYDVKM. The CDR3 loop is CASSLGTGGYEQYF.

V usage is TRBV2 and J usage is TRBJ1-4; TCRdb indicates TRBD1, and absent DNA this call remains unverified. Germline V CDR1 and CDR2: SNHLY, FYNNEI. The CDR3 runs 15 residues. This CDR3 reads CASSEHPREYEKLFF.